The 30 T cell receptor beta chains presented below share a single source sample, sequenced in a study of blood T cell repertoires in COVID-19. Only in-frame clones appear in the TCRdb table, and some are missing; sequencing was by immunoSEQ multiplex PCR. The sample shows around 190,000 clones, about 79% of them seen only once. The sequencing input was peripheral blood. Receptors were obtained from a human donor in a cohort sampled during active COVID-19.

The chain links TRBV11-2 to TRBJ1-4; 7 bases match TRBD1. CDR1 and CDR2 (germline): SGHAT, FQNNGV. The junction had 14 bases not matched to a gene; V was cut back by 5 bases and J by 8 bases. CDR3 length: 16 amino acids. CDR3 nucleotides: TGTGCCAGCAGCACGGGGACAGCCACCCAGAGGGAAAAACTGTTTTTT. It translates to CASSTGTATQREKLFF.

The genes are TRBV5-5 and TRBJ1-2, with D uncertain. V shed 4 bases and J shed 0 bases, with 13 bases lying between them. Germline-derived CDR1 and CDR2 are SGHKS and YYEKEE (reference sequence). CDR3 length: 15 amino acids. The CDR3 DNA reads as TGTGCCAGCAGCGGGTTGGGGAGACCTAACTATGGCTACACCTTC. Protein sequence: CASSGLGRPNYGYTF.

This sequence joins TRBV6-1 and TRBJ1-1; 10 positions agree with TRBD1. J lost 8 bases, V lost 4 bases, and 13 bases had no gene match. Germline V gene data show CDR1 as MNHNS and CDR2 as SASEGT. This CDR3 comprises 16 residues. The CDR3 DNA follows: TGTGCCAGCAGTGCCCGGGACAGGGGCCTTGCGGGGGAAGCTTTCTTT. This encodes CASSARDRGLAGEAFF.

The chain carries TRBV2 and TRBJ1-2; 10 positions match TRBD1. CDR3 length: 15 residues. With 6 bases clipped from V and 2 bases from J, the junction kept 6 bases outside the gene matches. Per germline, CDR1 SNHLY and CDR2 FYNNEI. CDR3 region: CASRSDRGGNYGYTF. The CDR3 DNA sequence: TGTGCCAGCAGATCGGACAGGGGGGGAAACTATGGCTACACCTTC.

This clone is a singleton in its sample. The chain recombines TRBV3-1 (or the pseudogene TRBV3-2) with TRBJ2-1; D perhaps matches TRBD2 (5 bases). The V gene's germline CDR1 is LGHDT and CDR2 YNNKEL (reference sequence). The CDR3 sequence is 15 residues long. V lost 4 bases to trimming and J lost 0 bases, with 10 bases between them. CDR3 sequence reads: CASSPWRASYNEQFF. The CDR3 DNA follows: TGTGCCAGCAGCCCCTGGCGGGCCTCCTACAATGAGCAGTTCTTC.

CDR3 amino acids: CASSPSLGVGADTQYF. CDR3 in DNA: TGTGCCAGCTCACCATCCCTGGGTGTGGGGGCGGATACGCAGTATTTT. V gene TRBV18 combines with J gene TRBJ2-3; tentative D call: TRBD1 (6 bases). Between the trimmed V and J ends, which lost 2 bases and 6 bases, there was a span of 18 bases. CDR3 size: 16 residues. Germline loops: CDR1 KGHSH, CDR2 LQKENI.

The rearrangement uses TRBV28 and TRBJ1-2; TRBD1 matches 7 bases. Germline CDR1 is MDHEN and CDR2 is SYDVKM. The CDR3 is 14 amino acids. V lost 3 bases, J lost 6 bases, and 7 bases stayed unmatched. CDR3 in amino acids: CASSLSTGRHGYTF. CDR3 DNA: TGTGCCAGCAGTTTGTCGACAGGGCGGCATGGCTACACCTTC.

This sequence joins TRBV28 and TRBJ2-7, with D perhaps TRBD1 (6 bases). V shed 1 base and J shed 6 bases, with 13 bases lying between them. Germline V gene sequence: CDR1 MDHEN, CDR2 SYDVKM. CDR3 length equals 14 residues. The DNA for the CDR3 is TGTGCCAGCAGTTTATCCAGGGGATTGGCCGAGCAGTACTTC. As protein: CASSLSRGLAEQYF. The full variable domain, its missing parts supplied by reference TRBV28 and TRBJ2-7, is DVKVTQSSRYLVKRTGEKVFLECVQDMDHENMFWYRQDPGLGLRLIYFSYDVKMKEKGDIPEGYSVSREKKERFSLILESASTNQTSMYLCASSLSRGLAEQYFGPGTRLTVT.

The chain has TRBV5-1 and TRBJ2-2; D call uncertain. CDR3 length: 13 residues. Per the germline V gene, CDR1 is SGHRS and CDR2 is YFSETQ. Trimming cost V 6 bases and J 1 base, with 7 bases left between them. CDR3 coding DNA: TGCGCCAGCACCCTAGTGAACACCGGGGAGCTGTTTTTT. Translated: CASTLVNTGELFF.

The gene calls are TRBV2 and TRBJ1-5, with a tentative D call TRBD1 (5 bases). Trimming shortened V by 5 bases and J by 0 bases, and 8 bases separated the two germline ends. This CDR3 comprises 14 residues. Germline lookup yields CDR1 SNHLY and CDR2 FYNNEI. The CDR3 reads CASSPGHSNQPQHF. In DNA form, the CDR3 reads TGTGCCAGCAGTCCAGGACATAGCAATCAGCCCCAGCATTTT.

This clone was picked up a small number of times. The rearrangement links TRBV2 to TRBJ2-3, with 11 bases lining up with TRBD2. Germline loops: CDR1 SNHLY, CDR2 FYNNEI. This CDR3 contains 18 residues. V gave up 1 base and J gave up 1 base; unmatched junction bases: 7. The CDR3 coding sequence is TGTGCCAGCAGTGAAGGACTAGCGGGAAAGGCTCGCACAGATACGCAGTATTTT. Its translation: CASSEGLAGKARTDTQYF.

This clone was detected ten times or more. J is TRBJ2-2 and V is TRBV5-1; D is possibly TRBD1 (6 bases). The CDR3 runs to 16 residues. The V end was cut by 0 bases, the J end by 0 bases, with 9 bases between. The germline CDR1 and CDR2 sequences are SGHRS and YFSETQ. CDR3 bases: TGCGCCAGCAGCTTGGCGACAGGAGCGAACACCGGGGAGCTGTTTTTT. It codes for CASSLATGANTGELFF.

The chain uses TRBV3-1 (or the pseudogene TRBV3-2) and TRBJ2-1; 12 positions agree with TRBD2. CDR3 size: 15 residues. CDR1 is LGHDT, CDR2 YNNKEL, per germline (reference sequence). V lost 4 bases, J lost 5 bases, and 3 bases stayed unmatched. The chain's CDR3 is CASSPGLAGNNEQFF. DNA for the CDR3: TGTGCCAGCAGCCCAGGACTAGCGGGGAACAATGAGCAGTTCTTC.

The table lists this clone with many counts. The chain is built from TRBV2 and TRBJ2-3; a weak D match, TRBD2 (6 bases). The V gene lost 4 bases and the J gene lost 4 bases, with 15 bases spanning the gap. There are 15 residues in the CDR3. Germline V gene lookup returns CDR1 SNHLY and CDR2 FYNNEI. The chain's CDR3 is CASSVYFGSADTQYF. DNA of the CDR3: TGTGCCAGCAGTGTTTATTTCGGGAGCGCAGATACGCAGTATTTT. Based on the CDR3 plus reference TRBV2 and TRBJ2-3, the full variable domain is EPEVTQTPSHQVTQMGQEVILRCVPISNHLYFYWYRQILGQKVEFLVSFYNNEISEKSEIFDDQFSVERPDGSNFTLKIRSTKLEDSAMYFCASSVYFGSADTQYFGPGTRLTVL.

The rearrangement uses TRBV28 and TRBJ1-4; 12 nucleotides agree with TRBD1. This CDR3 is 17 amino acids long. V shed 4 bases, J shed 6 bases, and the junction held 9 bases outside the gene matches. Germline V lookup: CDR1 MDHEN, CDR2 SYDVKM. CDR3 sequence: CASSSTGTGGFYEKLFF. The DNA of the CDR3 is TGTGCCAGCAGTTCGACCGGGACAGGGGGCTTTTATGAAAAACTGTTTTTT.

The V and J genes are TRBV6-5 and TRBJ2-2, with 10 bases matching TRBD1. The V segment lost 1 base and the J segment 5 bases; nucleotides outside the gene matches: 4. Germline values: CDR1 MNHEY, CDR2 SVGAGI. This CDR3 is 16 amino acids long. The CDR3 DNA reads TGTGCCAGCAGTTACTTGGGGACAGGGGCAACCGGGGAGCTGTTTTTT. Its protein is CASSYLGTGATGELFF.

The CDR3 nucleotides are TGTGCCAGCAGAGATAGCGGGAGGCGGACAGATACGCAGTATTTT. Translating gives CASRDSGRRTDTQYF. This chain uses TRBV11-2 with TRBJ2-3; 10 bases are shared with TRBD2. The ends lost 6 bases at V and 3 bases at J; junction bases unmatched: 6. Germline assignment: CDR1 SGHAT and CDR2 FQNNGV. The CDR3 has 15 residues.

The rearrangement joins TRBV6-1 to TRBJ2-7, with 9 positions matching TRBD1. The V segment lost 1 base and the J segment 4 bases; nucleotides outside the gene matches: 11. The germline gives CDR1 MNHNS, CDR2 SASEGT. The CDR3 has 17 residues. CDR3 coding DNA: TGTGCCAGCAGTGAAGGGGGACAGGGAAGGGTCCGGTACGAGCAGTACTTC. Translated: CASSEGGQGRVRYEQYF.

The rearrangement joins TRBV5-1 to TRBJ2-1; TRBD2 agrees at 13 bases. Germline-derived CDR1 and CDR2 are SGHRS and YFSETQ. This CDR3 has 16 residues. Trimming cost V 4 bases and J 1 base; bases outside gene matches: 2. CDR3 in amino acids: CASSVTSGRSYNEQFF. The DNA of the CDR3 is TGCGCCAGCAGCGTGACTAGCGGGAGGTCCTACAATGAGCAGTTCTTC.

The chain joins TRBV4-2 to TRBJ2-7, with D possibly being TRBD2 (5 bases). The CDR3 length is 12 residues. V was clipped by 4 bases and J by 3 bases, with 7 bases between them. From germline, CDR1 is LGHNA and CDR2 YNFKEQ. CDR3 sequence (DNA): TGTGCCAGCAGCCCGGACTTCTACGAGCAGTACTTC. Protein sequence: CASSPDFYEQYF.

This rearrangement joins TRBV7-9 to TRBJ2-7, with 9 positions matching TRBD1. J lost 4 bases, V lost 2 bases, and 12 bases had no gene match. Germline values: CDR1 SEHNR, CDR2 FQNEAQ (reference sequence). This CDR3 has 17 amino acids. In DNA form, the CDR3 reads TGTGCCAGCAGCTTAACGTACGGACAGGGGATTTATTACGAGCAGTACTTC. Translation: CASSLTYGQGIYYEQYF.

V usage is TRBV30 and J usage is TRBJ1-5; D is ambiguous. The CDR3 spans 14 residues. Trimming removed 1 base from V and 5 bases from J, with 12 bases in between. Germline-derived CDR1 and CDR2 are GTSNPN and SVGIG (reference sequence). CDR3 region: CAWSEGGRDQPQHF. The DNA for the CDR3 is TGTGCCTGGAGTGAAGGAGGGCGCGATCAGCCCCAGCATTTT.

V gene TRBV3-1 (or the pseudogene TRBV3-2) combines with J gene TRBJ2-5, with D perhaps matching TRBD2 (6 bases). Germline assignment: CDR1 LGHDT and CDR2 YNNKEL (reference sequence). The CDR3 is 14 residues long. V lost 4 bases and J 5 bases, leaving 14 bases between the germline ends. The CDR3 reads CASSPKEGWETQYF. CDR3 nucleotide sequence: TGTGCCAGCAGCCCCAAGGAGGGCTGGGAGACCCAGTACTTC.

In the case of this clone: This sample also contains other DNA sequences that code for the same CDR3. The genes are TRBV28 and TRBJ2-7; a weak D match, TRBD2 (5 bases). Germline V gene sequence: CDR1 MDHEN, CDR2 SYDVKM. The V end was cut by 3 bases, the J end by 0 bases, with 9 bases between. This CDR3 has 14 amino acids. Here the CDR3 DNA reads TGTGCCAGCAGTTTGGCGGGTGGCTCCTACGAGCAGTACTTC. Its translation is CASSLAGGSYEQYF.

The sample holds a few counts of this clone. The J gene is TRBJ1-6, the V gene TRBV3-1 (or the pseudogene TRBV3-2), with no clear D. The V gene's germline CDR1 is LGHDT and CDR2 YNNKEL (reference sequence). V shed 1 base and J shed 7 bases, with 5 bases lying between them. The CDR3 is 13 amino acids. Written as DNA, the CDR3 is TGTGCCAGCAGCCAAGCCGGGAATTCACCCCTCCACTTT. It encodes CASSQAGNSPLHF.

The CDR3 spells CASSQWEAHPVQPQHF. CDR3 DNA sequence: TGCGCCAGCAGCCAATGGGAGGCACATCCCGTTCAGCCCCAGCATTTT. This chain uses TRBV4-1 with TRBJ1-5, with D unresolved. This CDR3 comprises 16 residues. Trimming left V 2 bases short and J 6 bases short, with 17 bases between. Germline CDR1 and CDR2: MGHRA and YSYEKL.

This clone was observed many times. The gene calls are TRBV4-2 and TRBJ2-7; 11 bases map to TRBD2. The CDR3 extends over 16 amino acids. V lost 3 bases and J lost 2; bases outside the gene matches: 6. Germline assignment: CDR1 LGHNA and CDR2 YNFKEQ. The CDR3 region has the DNA TGTGCCAGCAGCCATCCTGGGACTAGCGGAACCTACGAGCAGTACTTC. This translates into CASSHPGTSGTYEQYF.

The V and J genes are TRBV12-5 and TRBJ2-1; the match to TRBD1 covers 8 bases. Germline V gives CDR1 LGHNT, CDR2 FRNRAP. Unmatched junction bases numbered 5, after V lost 0 bases and J lost 7 bases. The CDR3 consists of 15 residues. The CDR3 region has the DNA TGTGCTAGTGGTTTGGTACAGGGGGGAACGAATGAGCAGTTCTTC. Amino acid sequence: CASGLVQGGTNEQFF.

The rearrangement uses TRBV10-3 and TRBJ1-6, with TRBD1 as a possible D gene (5 bases). CDR1 and CDR2 from the germline V gene are ENHRY and SYGVKD. The CDR3 runs to 15 residues. The V end was cut by 4 bases, the J end by 2 bases, with 9 bases between. CDR3 nucleotide sequence: TGTGCCATCAGTGTTGGAGGGGCCTATAATTCACCCCTCCACTTT. This gives the protein CAISVGGAYNSPLHF.

The rearrangement joins TRBV7-9 to TRBJ2-5; D not certain. The ends were cut back, 5 bases at V and 1 base at J, with 8 bases in the middle. This CDR3 contains 13 residues. Germline V lookup: CDR1 SEHNR, CDR2 FQNEAQ (reference sequence). The CDR3 DNA follows: TGTGCCAGCAGCCCCCATCCCCAAGAGACCCAGTACTTC. Translating gives CASSPHPQETQYF.